A selection of T cell receptor beta chains follows, all from one sample in a study of control samples from healthy donors and cancer patients. This table comes from immunoSEQ multiplex PCR, and its TCRdb copy is limited to in-frame clones, with some not included. The sample records 70,000 to 75,000 clones, roughly 84% being singletons. Material for sequencing was blood. Every receptor here comes from a woman aged 45-60 years in good health. The CDR3 runs from the conserved cysteine through the conserved F or W. Fields, in order: V gene, clone size, J gene, D gene, CDR3 DNA, CDR3 protein. The D gene is left open where the match is weak. Where a row states a size, it is once, few, many or the class of an expanded clone; other rows omit it.

v_gene: TRBV28
abundance: -
j_gene: TRBJ1-5
d_gene: -
CDR3nt: TGTGCCAGCAGTTTGAAGAGTATTTATAGCAATCAGCCCCAGCATTTT
CDR3aa: CASSLKSIYSNQPQHF

v_gene: TRBV28
abundance: -
j_gene: TRBJ1-2
d_gene: -
CDR3nt: TGTGCCAGCAGTTTGTTAGGGGATGGCTACACCTTC
CDR3aa: CASSLLGDGYTF

v_gene: TRBV7-8
abundance: -
j_gene: TRBJ2-5
d_gene: -
CDR3nt: TGTGCCAGCAGCTCGGGACATCGGCGAGAGACCCAGTACTTC
CDR3aa: CASSSGHRRETQYF

v_gene: TRBV27
abundance: -
j_gene: TRBJ2-1
d_gene: -
CDR3nt: TGTGCCAGCAGTTTTGGACTCTACAATGAGCAGTTCTTC
CDR3aa: CASSFGLYNEQFF

v_gene: TRBV9
abundance: -
j_gene: TRBJ2-2
d_gene: TRBD1
CDR3nt: TGTGCCAGCAGCTTTACGGACAGGGACACCGGGGAGCTGTTTTTT
CDR3aa: CASSFTDRDTGELFF

v_gene: TRBV6-2/TRBV6-3
abundance: once
j_gene: TRBJ2-3
d_gene: TRBD2
CDR3nt: TGTGCCAGCAGTTACTCACAACTAGCGGGAGGCACAGATACGCAGTATTTT
CDR3aa: CASSYSQLAGGTDTQYF

v_gene: TRBV10-3
abundance: -
j_gene: TRBJ1-4
d_gene: TRBD1
CDR3nt: TGTGCCATCAGCCCCAGACAGGGGACGGTTGAAAAACTGTTTTTT
CDR3aa: CAISPRQGTVEKLFF

v_gene: TRBV28
abundance: -
j_gene: TRBJ2-1
d_gene: -
CDR3nt: TGTGCCAGCAGCCTTAGGGGTAGCTCCTACAATGAGCAGTTCTTC
CDR3aa: CASSLRGSSYNEQFF

v_gene: TRBV2
abundance: few
j_gene: TRBJ2-5
d_gene: -
CDR3nt: TGTGCCAGCACCATAAGACGGAACCAAGAGACCCAGTACTTC
CDR3aa: CASTIRRNQETQYF

v_gene: TRBV5-6
abundance: -
j_gene: TRBJ2-3
d_gene: TRBD2
CDR3nt: TGTGCCAGCAGCGCCCCGGGACTAGCGGGGAGCACAGATACGCAGTATTTT
CDR3aa: CASSAPGLAGSTDTQYF

v_gene: TRBV5-1
abundance: -
j_gene: TRBJ1-6
d_gene: TRBD1
CDR3nt: TGCGCCAGCAGCTTGGATCCGGACAGGGTTGGGAATTCACCCCTCCACTTT
CDR3aa: CASSLDPDRVGNSPLHF

v_gene: TRBV7-2
abundance: once
j_gene: TRBJ1-5
d_gene: -
CDR3nt: TGTGCCAGCAGCGACGAGGGACCGTTCAATCAGCCCCAGCATTTT
CDR3aa: CASSDEGPFNQPQHF

v_gene: TRBV11-1
abundance: -
j_gene: TRBJ2-7
d_gene: TRBD1
CDR3nt: TGTGCCAGCAGCCCAAAGCAGGGACAGGGGCTCGAGCAGTACTTC
CDR3aa: CASSPKQGQGLEQYF

v_gene: TRBV7-2
abundance: -
j_gene: TRBJ2-5
d_gene: TRBD2
CDR3nt: TGTGCCAGCAGCTTCGCTAGCGGGAGAGAGACCCAGTACTTC
CDR3aa: CASSFASGRETQYF

v_gene: TRBV2
abundance: -
j_gene: TRBJ2-1
d_gene: -
CDR3nt: TGTGCCAGCTTATTGGACTCTCACAATGAGCAGTTCTTC
CDR3aa: CASLLDSHNEQFF

v_gene: TRBV5-6
abundance: -
j_gene: TRBJ2-5
d_gene: TRBD2
CDR3nt: TGTGCCAGCAGCTTTCTAGCGGGAGAAGAGACCCAGTACTTC
CDR3aa: CASSFLAGEETQYF

v_gene: TRBV5-1
abundance: -
j_gene: TRBJ1-1
d_gene: TRBD1
CDR3nt: TGCGCCAGCAGCTTGGGGACAGGGATTACGGCTGAAGCTTTCTTT
CDR3aa: CASSLGTGITAEAFF

v_gene: TRBV19
abundance: once
j_gene: TRBJ2-2
d_gene: -
CDR3nt: TGTGCCAGTGGACTCTACACCGGGGAGCTGTTTTTT
CDR3aa: CASGLYTGELFF

v_gene: TRBV7-2
abundance: -
j_gene: TRBJ2-7
d_gene: TRBD2
CDR3nt: TGTGCCAGCAGCTTAGCCGGGAGGGCCTCTGAGCAGTACTTC
CDR3aa: CASSLAGRASEQYF

v_gene: TRBV7-3
abundance: -
j_gene: TRBJ2-3
d_gene: TRBD2
CDR3nt: TGTGCCAGCAGCCCCTCCCTGGTAGCGGGAGTCACAGATACGCAGTATTTT
CDR3aa: CASSPSLVAGVTDTQYF

v_gene: TRBV15
abundance: -
j_gene: TRBJ2-7
d_gene: -
CDR3nt: TGTGCCACCAGCAGAATCAGGGTTTCCTACGAGCAGTACTTC
CDR3aa: CATSRIRVSYEQYF

v_gene: TRBV5-6
abundance: -
j_gene: TRBJ1-2
d_gene: TRBD1
CDR3nt: TGTGCCAGCAGCTTGGACAGGGGAGGCTATGGCTACACCTTC
CDR3aa: CASSLDRGGYGYTF

v_gene: TRBV6-5
abundance: -
j_gene: TRBJ2-3
d_gene: -
CDR3nt: TGTGCCAGCAGTTACGGGCAGGGAGTAAGGGCAGATACGCAGTATTTT
CDR3aa: CASSYGQGVRADTQYF

v_gene: TRBV6-1
abundance: -
j_gene: TRBJ2-1
d_gene: TRBD1
CDR3nt: TGTGCCAGCAGTGATAGACAGGGGGCCGTCAATGAGCAGTTCTTC
CDR3aa: CASSDRQGAVNEQFF

v_gene: TRBV7-8
abundance: -
j_gene: TRBJ1-2
d_gene: -
CDR3nt: TGTGCCAGCAGCTTAGAGGTGGACAGCCTCCGGGGCTACACCTTC
CDR3aa: CASSLEVDSLRGYTF

v_gene: TRBV5-1
abundance: -
j_gene: TRBJ2-3
d_gene: -
CDR3nt: TGCGCCAGCAGACGCGATTCAGATACGCAGTATTTT
CDR3aa: CASRRDSDTQYF

v_gene: TRBV28
abundance: -
j_gene: TRBJ1-2
d_gene: -
CDR3nt: TGTGCCAGCACCCTCAAGGGGACAGGCTACACCTTC
CDR3aa: CASTLKGTGYTF

v_gene: TRBV5-4
abundance: -
j_gene: TRBJ2-7
d_gene: -
CDR3nt: TGTGCCAGCAGCTTGTCGCAGGGCAAAAACGAGCAGTACTTC
CDR3aa: CASSLSQGKNEQYF